The present entry profiles one T cell receptor beta chain with its context. Libraries were prepared by immunoSEQ multiplex PCR; TCRdb keeps only in-frame clonotypes and omits some of them. Here the sample spans under 100,000 clones, around 90% being singletons. The data are from a study of control samples from healthy donors and cancer patients. Trimming cost V 4 bases and J 4 bases; bases outside gene matches: 12. In germline, CDR1 is LGHNA, CDR2 YNFKEQ. This CDR3 spans 17 amino acids. What was sequenced was PBMCs. This chain joins TRBV4-2 and TRBJ2-3; 9 positions agree with TRBD1. The receptor was derived from a woman between 50 and 59 years old with colorectal cancer. CDR3 protein: CASSLQPGTGPSDTQYF. DNA for the CDR3: TGTGCCAGCAGCCTACAACCCGGGACAGGGCCTTCAGATACGCAGTATTTT.